This is a list of T cell receptor beta chains from one sample in a study of blood T cell repertoires in COVID-19. Clones were sequenced by immunoSEQ multiplex PCR, and TCRdb holds only the in-frame ones, with some missing. The data hold tens of thousands of clones, with about 80% observed a single time. Source material: peripheral blood. Receptors originate from a man younger than 40 with COVID-19, enrolled during active disease. Both conserved end residues are part of each CDR3. A D gene is named only where the DNA matches it firmly. Clone size is not always given. Where it is, it says once, few, many or a class for expanded clones.

CDR3 protein	CDR3 DNA	D gene	V gene	clone size	J gene
CASRGQGSYEQYF	TGTGCCAGCAGGGGACAGGGGAGCTACGAGCAGTACTTC	TRBD1	TRBV28	-	TRBJ2-7
CASSSRLPQETQYF	TGTGCCAGCAGTTCTCGCCTACCTCAAGAGACCCAGTACTTC	-	TRBV27	-	TRBJ2-5
CASSRREAGQGWRGRF	TGTGCCAGCAGCCGCCGTGAGGCGGGACAGGGTTGGAGGGGAAGATTT	TRBD1	TRBV5-5	few	TRBJ1-1
CASSEWEFDYGYTF	TGTGCCAGCAGTGAGTGGGAGTTCGACTATGGCTACACCTTC	-	TRBV2	-	TRBJ1-2
CASSLGGGLDSSYEQYF	TGTGCCAGCAGCCTTGGAGGGGGACTAGACAGCTCCTACGAGCAGTACTTC	TRBD2	TRBV7-8	-	TRBJ2-7
CAWSHTGGTEAFF	TGTGCCTGGAGTCATACAGGGGGCACTGAAGCTTTCTTT	TRBD1	TRBV30	-	TRBJ1-1
CASSSTIAGGGNEQFF	TGTGCCAGCAGTTCAACTATAGCGGGAGGAGGAAATGAGCAGTTCTTC	TRBD2	TRBV28	-	TRBJ2-1
CASSSDAGGEEKLFF	TGTGCCAGCAGCTCAGACGCTGGGGGCGAGGAAAAACTGTTTTTT	-	TRBV5-6	few	TRBJ1-4
CASSFSNTGELFF	TGTGCCAGCAGTTTCTCGAACACCGGGGAGCTGTTTTTT	-	TRBV27	-	TRBJ2-2
CASSAQGDAAGYTF	TGTGCCAGCAGTGCCCAGGGGGATGCGGCTGGCTACACCTTC	TRBD1	TRBV2	-	TRBJ1-2
CASGLEETGSKLFF	TGTGCTAGTGGTTTGGAAGAAACAGGGTCAAAACTGTTTTTT	-	TRBV12-5	-	TRBJ1-4
CASSWTRDTPEAFF	TGTGCCAGCAGTTGGACCCGGGACACCCCTGAAGCTTTCTTT	-	TRBV6-5	-	TRBJ1-1
CASSLETGTYEQYF	TGCGCCAGCAGCTTGGAGACAGGGACCTACGAGCAGTACTTC	TRBD1	TRBV5-1	-	TRBJ2-7
CASSLPGQGVNEQFF	TGTGCCAGCAGCTTACCGGGACAGGGGGTCAATGAGCAGTTCTTC	TRBD1	TRBV3-1/TRBV3-2	-	TRBJ2-1
CATSGGIPSNSPLHF	TGTGCCACCAGCGGCGGGATCCCAAGTAATTCACCCCTCCACTTT	-	TRBV15	-	TRBJ1-6
CASRVGPGGNQPQHF	TGTGCCAGCAGGGTCGGGCCAGGGGGGAATCAGCCCCAGCATTTT	TRBD1	TRBV6-5	-	TRBJ1-5
CAISESRTGGHGYTF	TGTGCCATCAGTGAGTCTCGGACAGGGGGTCATGGCTACACCTTC	TRBD1	TRBV10-3	-	TRBJ1-2
CASSLVQATYEQYF	TGCGCCAGCAGCTTGGTTCAGGCGACCTACGAGCAGTACTTC	-	TRBV5-1	-	TRBJ2-7
CASSQPPGTPAYEQYF	TGTGCCAGCTCACAACCACCCGGGACACCAGCCTACGAGCAGTACTTC	-	TRBV18	-	TRBJ2-7
CASSSGIDTQYF	TGTGCCAGCAGCTCAGGGATAGATACGCAGTATTTT	-	TRBV7-9	-	TRBJ2-3
CSVEGTSLSAGNIQYF	TGCAGCGTTGAAGGGACAAGCCTAAGTGCAGGAAACATTCAGTACTTC	-	TRBV29-1	once	TRBJ2-4
CASSSLQGASYNEQFF	TGTGCCAGCAGTTCCTTACAGGGAGCCTCCTACAATGAGCAGTTCTTC	-	TRBV6-2/TRBV6-3	-	TRBJ2-1
CASSPRGEAYNEQFF	TGTGCCAGCAGTCCTAGGGGTGAGGCCTACAATGAGCAGTTCTTC	-	TRBV27	few	TRBJ2-1
CASSLAGGDTQYF	TGTGCCAGCAGCTTAGCCGGGGGGGATACGCAGTATTTT	TRBD2	TRBV11-3	-	TRBJ2-3
CASRPGLAGGNEQFF	TGTGCCAGCAGACCAGGACTAGCGGGGGGCAATGAGCAGTTCTTC	TRBD2	TRBV7-9	-	TRBJ2-1
CASSSGTGGLQETQYF	TGTGCCAGCAGTTCCGGGACAGGGGGCCTTCAAGAGACCCAGTACTTC	TRBD1	TRBV27	-	TRBJ2-5
CASKTGMGNTIYF	TGTGCCAGCAAGACAGGGATGGGAAACACCATATATTTT	TRBD1	TRBV6-5	-	TRBJ1-3
CASSIGLASVNNEQFF	TGTGCCAGTAGTATTGGGCTTGCTAGCGTCAACAATGAGCAGTTCTTC	-	TRBV19	-	TRBJ2-1
CASSLSEREASEQFF	TGCGCCAGCAGCTTGTCGGAGCGGGAGGCTTCTGAGCAGTTCTTC	TRBD2	TRBV5-1	few	TRBJ2-1
CASSVRQGEDTQYF	TGTGCCAGCAGTGTCCGACAGGGGGAAGATACGCAGTATTTT	TRBD1	TRBV2	-	TRBJ2-3
CASIQTGGTEAFF	TGTGCCAGTATCCAAACAGGGGGCACTGAAGCTTTCTTT	TRBD1	TRBV19	-	TRBJ1-1
CASSPLVGAKGDEQFF	TGTGCCAGCAGCCCATTAGTGGGGGCCAAAGGAGATGAGCAGTTCTTC	-	TRBV4-2	-	TRBJ2-1
CASSGWTGGRQRVSYEQYF	TGTGCCAGCAGCGGGTGGACAGGGGGTAGGCAGCGGGTCTCCTACGAGCAGTACTTC	TRBD1	TRBV7-9	-	TRBJ2-7
CASSYSRTRGFEQYF	TGTGCCAGCAGTTACTCACGAACCAGGGGGTTTGAGCAGTACTTC	TRBD1	TRBV6-5	few	TRBJ2-7
CASSITGDSYNEQFF	TGTGCCAGCAGTATCACAGGGGATTCTTACAATGAGCAGTTCTTC	TRBD1	TRBV27	medium-sized	TRBJ2-1
CASTRDRDSAGYTF	TGTGCCAGCACCAGGGACAGGGATAGTGCTGGCTACACCTTC	TRBD1	TRBV7-9	-	TRBJ1-2
CASRGGTGDGYTF	TGTGCCAGCAGGGGGGGGACAGGCGATGGCTACACCTTC	TRBD1	TRBV6-5	-	TRBJ1-2
CASSRTGSNSGNTIYF	TGTGCCAGCAGCCGTACGGGTTCAAACTCTGGAAACACCATATATTTT	-	TRBV13	few	TRBJ1-3
CASSSSSLYQPQHF	TGTGCCAGCAGTTCGTCTTCTCTATATCAGCCCCAGCATTTT	-	TRBV28	-	TRBJ1-5
CASSPYTSGRTYEQYF	TGTGCCAGCAGTCCCTACACGTCGGGGAGAACCTACGAGCAGTACTTC	-	TRBV27	-	TRBJ2-7
CASSISYSSYNEQFF	TGTGCCAGTAGTATCTCGTATAGCTCCTACAATGAGCAGTTCTTC	-	TRBV19	-	TRBJ2-1
CASSQNPADEKLFF	TGTGCCAGCAGCCAGAATCCGGCGGATGAAAAACTGTTTTTT	-	TRBV14	once	TRBJ1-4
CASSQDKGTSGREVQFF	TGTGCCAGCAGCCAAGATAAAGGGACTAGCGGGAGGGAGGTCCAGTTCTTC	TRBD2	TRBV4-2	-	TRBJ2-1
CASSQESSGGSTDTQYF	TGTGCCAGCAGCCAAGAATCCAGCGGGGGGAGCACAGATACGCAGTATTTT	TRBD2	TRBV4-2	-	TRBJ2-3
CASTSGGAGLTEAFF	TGTGCCAGTACCTCAGGGGGCGCGGGTTTGACTGAAGCTTTCTTT	TRBD1	TRBV19	-	TRBJ1-1
CASRTGQYYGYTF	TGTGCCAGCAGGACAGGACAGTACTATGGCTACACCTTC	-	TRBV28	-	TRBJ1-2
CATFVQNRISNYGYTF	TGTGCCACCTTTGTTCAAAACAGGATCTCTAACTATGGCTACACCTTC	-	TRBV28	-	TRBJ1-2
CASSAGLADIQETQYF	TGTGCCAGCAGCGCGGGACTAGCGGACATCCAAGAGACCCAGTACTTC	TRBD2	TRBV9	-	TRBJ2-5
CASSSTGTNQPQHF	TGTGCCAGCAGCTCGACAGGGACCAATCAGCCCCAGCATTTT	TRBD1	TRBV7-2	few	TRBJ1-5
CASSPLSANYGYTF	TGTGCCAGCAGCCCCCTCTCGGCTAACTATGGCTACACCTTC	-	TRBV6-2/TRBV6-3	-	TRBJ1-2
CASHYSSSSYEQYF	TGTGCCAGCCATTACAGCTCCAGCTCCTACGAGCAGTACTTC	-	TRBV11-3	-	TRBJ2-7
CASSVGSAGETQYF	TGTGCCAGCAGCGTAGGGAGTGCCGGGGAGACCCAGTACTTC	-	TRBV9	-	TRBJ2-5
CASSDAGRDGYTF	TGTGCCAGCAGTGACGCAGGGCGCGATGGCTACACCTTC	-	TRBV25-1	-	TRBJ1-2
CATSRGGYNEQFF	TGTGCCACTTCGAGGGGGGGGTACAATGAGCAGTTCTTC	-	TRBV25-1	-	TRBJ2-1